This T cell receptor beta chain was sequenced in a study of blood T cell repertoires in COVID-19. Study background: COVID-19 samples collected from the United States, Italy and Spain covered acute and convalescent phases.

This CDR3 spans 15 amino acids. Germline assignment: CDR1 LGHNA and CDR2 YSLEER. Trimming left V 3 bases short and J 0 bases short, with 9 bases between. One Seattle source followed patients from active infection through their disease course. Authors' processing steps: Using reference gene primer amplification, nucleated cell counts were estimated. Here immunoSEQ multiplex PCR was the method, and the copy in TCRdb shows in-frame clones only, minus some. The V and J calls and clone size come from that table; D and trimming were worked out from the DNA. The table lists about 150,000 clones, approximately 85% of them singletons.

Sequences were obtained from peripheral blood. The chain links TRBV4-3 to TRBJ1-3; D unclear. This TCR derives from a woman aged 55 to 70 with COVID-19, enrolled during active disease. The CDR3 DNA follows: TGCGCCAGCAGCCACCGAGTCTCCTCTGGAAACACCATATATTTT. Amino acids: CASSHRVSSGNTIYF.